The entry that follows covers one T cell receptor (beta chain) sequence. What it recognizes is unknown. At one boundary the junction diverges from the germline segment, which might be a read error. This sample was included in a study of blood T cells in healthy people across ages. Findings and caveats of the study: Getting older went along with TCR beta diversity per million T cells dropping roughly linearly. CMV infection status of these donors was not known.

Per the germline V gene, CDR1 is MNHNY and CDR2 is SVGAGI (reference sequence). There are 16 residues in the CDR3. It was with a sample-barcoded 5' primer and a J-beta primer mix that a second PCR of about 7 to 12 cycles was run. Tagging of each cDNA molecule was performed by a template-switch adaptor with 12 random nucleotides. Every sample returned 3 million or more CDR3-containing paired-end reads. TCRdb ran MiXCR on the 5' RACE reads and lists one entry per CDR3 protein. This sample has 1.5 million to 2 million distinct CDR3 sequences, with roughly 27% found just once. The chain is built from TRBV6-6 and TRBJ2-4; perhaps TRBD2 as D (6 bases). The last part of the DNA fits TRBJ2-7 better; the J call may be wrong. This TCR was recovered from a woman aged 25 to 45 in good health. Sequences were obtained from blood. CDR3 sequence reads: CAISYSAGGLGYEQYF. CDR3 nucleotide sequence: TGTGCCATCAGTTACTCAGCCGGGGGACTTGGTTACGAGCAGTACTTC.